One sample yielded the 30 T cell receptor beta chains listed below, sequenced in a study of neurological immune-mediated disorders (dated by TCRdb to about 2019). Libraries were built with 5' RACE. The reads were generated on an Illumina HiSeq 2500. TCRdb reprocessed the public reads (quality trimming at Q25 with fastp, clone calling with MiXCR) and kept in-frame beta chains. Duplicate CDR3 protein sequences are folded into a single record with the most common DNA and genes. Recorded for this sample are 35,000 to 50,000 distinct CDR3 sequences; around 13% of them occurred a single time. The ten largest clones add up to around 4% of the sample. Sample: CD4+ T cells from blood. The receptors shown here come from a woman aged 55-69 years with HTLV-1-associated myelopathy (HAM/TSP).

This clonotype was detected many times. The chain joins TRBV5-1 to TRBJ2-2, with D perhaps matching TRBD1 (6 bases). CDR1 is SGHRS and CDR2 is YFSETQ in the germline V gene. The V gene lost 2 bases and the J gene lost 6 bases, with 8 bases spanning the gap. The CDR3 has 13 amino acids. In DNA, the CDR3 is TGCGCCAGCAGCTTACAGGGTGCCGGGGAGCTGTTTTTT. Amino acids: CASSLQGAGELFF.

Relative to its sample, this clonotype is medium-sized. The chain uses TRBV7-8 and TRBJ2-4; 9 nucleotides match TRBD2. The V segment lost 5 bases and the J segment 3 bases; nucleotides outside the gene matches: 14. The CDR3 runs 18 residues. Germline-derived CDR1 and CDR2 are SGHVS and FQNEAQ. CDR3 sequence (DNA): TGTGCCAGCAGCCCCTACCGGGGCGGGGGGGCCGGCAAAAACATTCAGTACTTC. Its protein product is CASSPYRGGGAGKNIQYF.

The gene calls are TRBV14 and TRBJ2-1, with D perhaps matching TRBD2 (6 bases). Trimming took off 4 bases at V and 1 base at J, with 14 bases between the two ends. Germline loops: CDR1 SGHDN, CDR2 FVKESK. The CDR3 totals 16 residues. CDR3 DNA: TGTGCCAGCAGCCCTACGGGGGTTTGGTCCTACAATGAGCAGTTCTTC. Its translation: CASSPTGVWSYNEQFF.

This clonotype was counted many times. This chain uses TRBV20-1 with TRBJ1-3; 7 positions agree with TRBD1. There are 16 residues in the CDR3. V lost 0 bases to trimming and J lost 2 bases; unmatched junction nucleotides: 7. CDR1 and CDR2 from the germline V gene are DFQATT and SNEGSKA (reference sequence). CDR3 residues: CSARDEQGLTGNTIYF. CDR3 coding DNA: TGCAGTGCTAGAGATGAACAGGGGTTGACTGGAAACACCATATATTTT.

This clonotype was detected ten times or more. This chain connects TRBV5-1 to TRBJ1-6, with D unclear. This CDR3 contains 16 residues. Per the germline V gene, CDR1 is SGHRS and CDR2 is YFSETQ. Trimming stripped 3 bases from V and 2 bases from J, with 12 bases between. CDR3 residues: CASSSDQGTYNSPLHF. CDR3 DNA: TGCGCCAGCAGCTCGGATCAAGGGACCTATAATTCACCCCTCCACTTT.

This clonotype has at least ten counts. The CDR3 protein is CASSPRGATPGRETQYF. The CDR3 DNA is TGCGCCAGCAGCCCACGCGGGGCGACACCGGGTCGGGAGACCCAGTACTTC. The chain carries TRBV4-1 and TRBJ2-5; a weak D match, TRBD2 (6 bases). The CDR3 consists of 17 residues. V was trimmed by 4 bases and J by 5 bases, leaving 23 bases between them. The V gene's germline CDR1 is MGHRA and CDR2 YSYEKL.

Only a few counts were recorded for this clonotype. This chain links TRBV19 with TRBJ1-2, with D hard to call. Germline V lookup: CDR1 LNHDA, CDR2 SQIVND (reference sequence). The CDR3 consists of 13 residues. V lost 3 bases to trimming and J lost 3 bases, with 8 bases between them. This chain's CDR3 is CASSIGRYYGYTF. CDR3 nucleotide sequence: TGTGCCAGTAGTATCGGACGGTACTATGGCTACACCTTC.

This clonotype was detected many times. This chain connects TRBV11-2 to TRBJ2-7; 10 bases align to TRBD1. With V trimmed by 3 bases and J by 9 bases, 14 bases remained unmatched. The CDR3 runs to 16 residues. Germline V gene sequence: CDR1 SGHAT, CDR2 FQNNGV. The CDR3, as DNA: TGTGCCAGCAGCTTTTATGGGACAGGGGCCGGCTTGCTGCAGTACTTC. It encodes CASSFYGTGAGLLQYF.

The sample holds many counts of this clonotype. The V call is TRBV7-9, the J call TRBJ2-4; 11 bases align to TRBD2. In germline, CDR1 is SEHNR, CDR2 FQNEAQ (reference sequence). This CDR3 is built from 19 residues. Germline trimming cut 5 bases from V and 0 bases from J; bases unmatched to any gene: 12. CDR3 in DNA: TGTGCCAGCAGCCCCCGTCTAGCGGGGGGTTCTCTAGCCAAAAACATTCAGTACTTC. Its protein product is CASSPRLAGGSLAKNIQYF.

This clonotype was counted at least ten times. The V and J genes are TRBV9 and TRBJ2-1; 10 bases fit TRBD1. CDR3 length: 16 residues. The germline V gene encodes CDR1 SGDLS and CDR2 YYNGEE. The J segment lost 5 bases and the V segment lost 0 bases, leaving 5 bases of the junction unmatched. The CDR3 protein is CASSVAGQGINNEQFF. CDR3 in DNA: TGTGCCAGCAGCGTAGCGGGACAGGGGATCAACAATGAGCAGTTCTTC. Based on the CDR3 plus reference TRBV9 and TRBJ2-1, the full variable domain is DSGVTQTPKHLITATGQRVTLRCSPRSGDLSVYWYQQSLDQGLQFLIQYYNGEERAKGNILERFSAQQFPDLHSELNLSSLELGDSALYFCASSVAGQGINNEQFFGPGTRLTVL.

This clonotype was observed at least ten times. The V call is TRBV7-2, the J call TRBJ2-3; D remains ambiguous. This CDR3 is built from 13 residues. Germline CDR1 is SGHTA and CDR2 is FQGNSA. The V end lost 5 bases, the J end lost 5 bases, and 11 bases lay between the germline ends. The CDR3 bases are TGTGCCAGCAGCGCCAGGACGGAAGATACGCAGTATTTT. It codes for CASSARTEDTQYF. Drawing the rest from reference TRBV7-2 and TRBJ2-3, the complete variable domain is GAGVSQSPSNKVTEKGKDVELRCDPISGHTALYWYRQSLGQGLEFLIYFQGNSAPDKSGLPSDRFSAERTGGSVSTLTIQRTQQEDSAVYLCASSARTEDTQYFGPGTRLTVL.

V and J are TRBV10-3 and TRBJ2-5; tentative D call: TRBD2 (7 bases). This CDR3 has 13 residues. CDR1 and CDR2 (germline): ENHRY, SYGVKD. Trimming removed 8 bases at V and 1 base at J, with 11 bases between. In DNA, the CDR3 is TGTGCCATCGGGGCGGGGGCCCAAGAGACCCAGTACTTC. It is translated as CAIGAGAQETQYF.

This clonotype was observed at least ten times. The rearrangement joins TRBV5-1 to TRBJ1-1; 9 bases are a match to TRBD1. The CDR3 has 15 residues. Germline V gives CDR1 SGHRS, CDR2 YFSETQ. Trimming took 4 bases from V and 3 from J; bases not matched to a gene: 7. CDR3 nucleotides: TGCGCCAGCAGCCCCCGGACAGGGGCTGACACTGAAGCTTTCTTT. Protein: CASSPRTGADTEAFF.

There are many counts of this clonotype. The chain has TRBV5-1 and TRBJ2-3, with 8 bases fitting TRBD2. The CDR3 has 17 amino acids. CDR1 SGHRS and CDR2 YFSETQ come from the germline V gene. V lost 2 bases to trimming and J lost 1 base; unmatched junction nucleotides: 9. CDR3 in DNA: TGCGCCAGCAGCTTAGCGGGGGAGGTCTACGGCACAGATACGCAGTATTTT. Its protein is CASSLAGEVYGTDTQYF.

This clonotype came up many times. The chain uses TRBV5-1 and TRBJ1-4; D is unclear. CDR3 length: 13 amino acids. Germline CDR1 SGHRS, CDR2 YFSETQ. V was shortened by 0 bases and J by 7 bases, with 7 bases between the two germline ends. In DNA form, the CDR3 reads TGCGCCAGCAGCTTGGGTCGTCTTGAAAAACTGTTTTTT. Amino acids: CASSLGRLEKLFF.

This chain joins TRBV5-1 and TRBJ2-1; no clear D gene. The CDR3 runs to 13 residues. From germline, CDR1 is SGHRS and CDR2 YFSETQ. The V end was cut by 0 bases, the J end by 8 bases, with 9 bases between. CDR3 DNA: TGCGCCAGCAGCTTGGGATCGAGAGATGAGCAGTTCTTC. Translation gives CASSLGSRDEQFF.

The CDR3 spells CSAPTGKETQYF. The CDR3 region has the DNA TGCAGTGCCCCGACAGGGAAAGAGACCCAGTACTTC. V gene TRBV20-1 combines with J gene TRBJ2-5, with 7 bases lining up with TRBD1. The CDR3 consists of 12 residues. The germline CDR1 and CDR2 sequences are DFQATT and SNEGSKA (reference sequence). After removal of 6 bases from V and 3 bases from J, the junction contained 4 bases not matched to a gene.

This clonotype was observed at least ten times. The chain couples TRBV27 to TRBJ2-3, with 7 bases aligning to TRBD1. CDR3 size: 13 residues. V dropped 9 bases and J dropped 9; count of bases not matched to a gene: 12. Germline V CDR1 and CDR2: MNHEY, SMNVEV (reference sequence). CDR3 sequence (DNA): TGTGCCAGTCACCCTAACACAGGGGAGACGCAGTATTTT. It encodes CASHPNTGETQYF.

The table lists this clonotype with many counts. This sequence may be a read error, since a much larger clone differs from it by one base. The DNA of the CDR3 is TGCGCCAGCAGGAGAAGCGGGACTACTAGTTCCAATGAGCAGTTCTTC. Translation gives CASRRSGTTSSNEQFF. The V and J genes are TRBV5-1 and TRBJ2-1; 7 nucleotides match TRBD2. V gave up 5 bases and J gave up 6 bases; unmatched junction bases: 14. CDR3 length: 16 residues. Germline V gives CDR1 SGHRS, CDR2 YFSETQ.

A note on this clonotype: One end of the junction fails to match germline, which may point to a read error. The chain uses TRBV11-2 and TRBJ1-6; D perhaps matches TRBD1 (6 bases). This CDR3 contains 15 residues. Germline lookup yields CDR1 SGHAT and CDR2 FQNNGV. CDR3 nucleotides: TGTGCCAGCAGTTTAGATCAGGGGTCCTATTCACCCCTCCACTTT. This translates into CASSLDQGSYSPLHF.

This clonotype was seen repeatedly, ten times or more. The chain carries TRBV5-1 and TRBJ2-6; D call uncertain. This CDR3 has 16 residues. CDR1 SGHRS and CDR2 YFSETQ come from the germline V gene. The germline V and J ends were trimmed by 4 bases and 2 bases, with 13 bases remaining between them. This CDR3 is CASSVVGSPGANVLTF. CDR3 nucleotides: TGCGCCAGCAGCGTCGTAGGGTCCCCTGGGGCCAACGTCCTGACTTTC.

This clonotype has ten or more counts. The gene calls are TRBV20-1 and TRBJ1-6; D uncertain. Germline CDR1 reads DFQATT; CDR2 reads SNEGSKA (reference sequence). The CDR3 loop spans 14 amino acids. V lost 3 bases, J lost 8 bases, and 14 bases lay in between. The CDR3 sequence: CSARFPGEDSPLHF. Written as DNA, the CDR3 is TGCAGTGCTAGGTTTCCTGGGGAAGATTCACCCCTCCACTTT.

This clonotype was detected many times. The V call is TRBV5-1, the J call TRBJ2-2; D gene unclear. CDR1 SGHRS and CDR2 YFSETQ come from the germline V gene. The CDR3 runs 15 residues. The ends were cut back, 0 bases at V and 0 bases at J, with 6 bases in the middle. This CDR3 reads CASSLANANTGELFF. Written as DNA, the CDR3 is TGCGCCAGCAGCTTGGCCAACGCGAACACCGGGGAGCTGTTTTTT.

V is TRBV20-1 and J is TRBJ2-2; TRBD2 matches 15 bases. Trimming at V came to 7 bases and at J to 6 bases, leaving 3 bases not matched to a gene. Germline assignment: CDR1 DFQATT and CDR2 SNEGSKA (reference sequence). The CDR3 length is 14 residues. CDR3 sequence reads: CSVRTSGGAGELFF. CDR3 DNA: TGCAGTGTCCGGACTAGCGGGGGGGCCGGGGAGCTGTTTTTT.

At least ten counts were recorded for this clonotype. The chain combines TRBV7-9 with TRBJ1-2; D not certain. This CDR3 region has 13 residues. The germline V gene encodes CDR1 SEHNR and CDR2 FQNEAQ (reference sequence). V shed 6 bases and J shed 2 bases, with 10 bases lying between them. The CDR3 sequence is CASSTRRNYGYTF. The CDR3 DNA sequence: TGTGCCAGCAGTACCCGCCGGAACTATGGCTACACCTTC.

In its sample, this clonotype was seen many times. The CDR3 sequence: CASTRSPVSMNTEAFF. The CDR3 DNA reads as TGTGCCAGCACCCGTAGCCCGGTCTCCATGAACACTGAAGCTTTCTTT. This chain links TRBV9 with TRBJ1-1, with D unresolved. Trimming stripped 6 bases from V and 0 bases from J, with 18 bases between. Germline V gene lookup returns CDR1 SGDLS and CDR2 YYNGEE. The CDR3 totals 16 residues. Drawing the rest from reference TRBV9 and TRBJ1-1, the complete variable domain is DSGVTQTPKHLITATGQRVTLRCSPRSGDLSVYWYQQSLDQGLQFLIQYYNGEERAKGNILERFSAQQFPDLHSELNLSSLELGDSALYFCASTRSPVSMNTEAFFGQGTRLTVV.

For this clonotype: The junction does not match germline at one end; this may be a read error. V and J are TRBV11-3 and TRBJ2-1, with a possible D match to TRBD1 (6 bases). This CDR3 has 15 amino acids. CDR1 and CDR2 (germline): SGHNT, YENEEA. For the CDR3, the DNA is TGTGCCAACAGCTTTGACCAGGGGTCCTACAATGAACAGTTCTTC. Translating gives CANSFDQGSYNEQFF.

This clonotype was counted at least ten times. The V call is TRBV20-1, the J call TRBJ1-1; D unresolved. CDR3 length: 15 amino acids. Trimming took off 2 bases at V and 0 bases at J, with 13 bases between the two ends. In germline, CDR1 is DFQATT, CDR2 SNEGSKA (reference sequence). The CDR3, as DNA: TGCAGTGCTAGACCCATCCGGGAAATGAACACTGAAGCTTTCTTT. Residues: CSARPIREMNTEAFF.

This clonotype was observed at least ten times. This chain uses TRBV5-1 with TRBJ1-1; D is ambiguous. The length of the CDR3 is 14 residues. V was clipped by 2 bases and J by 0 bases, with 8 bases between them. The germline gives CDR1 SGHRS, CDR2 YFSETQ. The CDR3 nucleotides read TGCGCCAGCAGCTTTGGGGAAATGAACACTGAAGCTTTCTTT. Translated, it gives CASSFGEMNTEAFF.

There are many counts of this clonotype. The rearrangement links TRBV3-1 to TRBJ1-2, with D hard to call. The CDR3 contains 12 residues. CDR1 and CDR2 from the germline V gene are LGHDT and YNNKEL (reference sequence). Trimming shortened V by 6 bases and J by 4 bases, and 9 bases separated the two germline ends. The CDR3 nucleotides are TGTGCCAGCAGGGCCCCGAGCTATGGCTACACCTTC. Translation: CASRAPSYGYTF.